Listed here are 3 T cell receptor beta chains from one sample, sequenced in a study of read filtering for tumor transcriptome and immune sequencing. Molecular barcoded adaptors covering alpha/delta and beta/gamma chains were used on 400 ng RNA. TCRdb called the reads again in MiXCR, with one record for every CDR3 protein. The sample contains 90,000 to 95,000 distinct CDR3 sequences, roughly 21% of which appear only once. The sequenced material came from a population of CD138-negative cells sorted from bone marrow. The receptors here all came from a donor older than 35 with multiple myeloma.

This clonotype was recorded many times. The chain is built from TRBV7-2 and TRBJ1-4, with D perhaps TRBD1 (6 bases). This CDR3 contains 17 residues. CDR1 is SGHTA, CDR2 FQGNSA, per germline. Deletions cut 4 bases from V and 0 bases from J, with 15 bases between. CDR3 loop: CASSYSGGVATNEKLFF. The CDR3 region has the DNA TGTGCCAGCAGCTACTCCGGGGGCGTCGCAACTAATGAAAAACTGTTTTTT.

The V gene is TRBV3-1, the J gene TRBJ1-5; no firm D call. Trimming removed 1 base at V and 5 bases at J, with 3 bases between. There are 12 residues in the CDR3. The germline CDR1 and CDR2 sequences are LGHDT and YNNKEL (reference sequence). CDR3 nucleotide sequence: TGTGCCAGCAGCCAAGGTCATCAGCCCCAGCATTTT. Protein sequence: CASSQGHQPQHF.

The sample holds many counts of this clonotype. The chain uses TRBV6-6 and TRBJ2-6; 8 bases agree with TRBD2. Germline CDR1 reads MNHNY; CDR2 reads SVGAGI (reference sequence). CDR3 length equals 13 residues. The CDR3 bases are TGTGCTACCGGGGGGGCTGGGGCCAACGTCCTGACTTTC. It is translated as CATGGAGANVLTF.